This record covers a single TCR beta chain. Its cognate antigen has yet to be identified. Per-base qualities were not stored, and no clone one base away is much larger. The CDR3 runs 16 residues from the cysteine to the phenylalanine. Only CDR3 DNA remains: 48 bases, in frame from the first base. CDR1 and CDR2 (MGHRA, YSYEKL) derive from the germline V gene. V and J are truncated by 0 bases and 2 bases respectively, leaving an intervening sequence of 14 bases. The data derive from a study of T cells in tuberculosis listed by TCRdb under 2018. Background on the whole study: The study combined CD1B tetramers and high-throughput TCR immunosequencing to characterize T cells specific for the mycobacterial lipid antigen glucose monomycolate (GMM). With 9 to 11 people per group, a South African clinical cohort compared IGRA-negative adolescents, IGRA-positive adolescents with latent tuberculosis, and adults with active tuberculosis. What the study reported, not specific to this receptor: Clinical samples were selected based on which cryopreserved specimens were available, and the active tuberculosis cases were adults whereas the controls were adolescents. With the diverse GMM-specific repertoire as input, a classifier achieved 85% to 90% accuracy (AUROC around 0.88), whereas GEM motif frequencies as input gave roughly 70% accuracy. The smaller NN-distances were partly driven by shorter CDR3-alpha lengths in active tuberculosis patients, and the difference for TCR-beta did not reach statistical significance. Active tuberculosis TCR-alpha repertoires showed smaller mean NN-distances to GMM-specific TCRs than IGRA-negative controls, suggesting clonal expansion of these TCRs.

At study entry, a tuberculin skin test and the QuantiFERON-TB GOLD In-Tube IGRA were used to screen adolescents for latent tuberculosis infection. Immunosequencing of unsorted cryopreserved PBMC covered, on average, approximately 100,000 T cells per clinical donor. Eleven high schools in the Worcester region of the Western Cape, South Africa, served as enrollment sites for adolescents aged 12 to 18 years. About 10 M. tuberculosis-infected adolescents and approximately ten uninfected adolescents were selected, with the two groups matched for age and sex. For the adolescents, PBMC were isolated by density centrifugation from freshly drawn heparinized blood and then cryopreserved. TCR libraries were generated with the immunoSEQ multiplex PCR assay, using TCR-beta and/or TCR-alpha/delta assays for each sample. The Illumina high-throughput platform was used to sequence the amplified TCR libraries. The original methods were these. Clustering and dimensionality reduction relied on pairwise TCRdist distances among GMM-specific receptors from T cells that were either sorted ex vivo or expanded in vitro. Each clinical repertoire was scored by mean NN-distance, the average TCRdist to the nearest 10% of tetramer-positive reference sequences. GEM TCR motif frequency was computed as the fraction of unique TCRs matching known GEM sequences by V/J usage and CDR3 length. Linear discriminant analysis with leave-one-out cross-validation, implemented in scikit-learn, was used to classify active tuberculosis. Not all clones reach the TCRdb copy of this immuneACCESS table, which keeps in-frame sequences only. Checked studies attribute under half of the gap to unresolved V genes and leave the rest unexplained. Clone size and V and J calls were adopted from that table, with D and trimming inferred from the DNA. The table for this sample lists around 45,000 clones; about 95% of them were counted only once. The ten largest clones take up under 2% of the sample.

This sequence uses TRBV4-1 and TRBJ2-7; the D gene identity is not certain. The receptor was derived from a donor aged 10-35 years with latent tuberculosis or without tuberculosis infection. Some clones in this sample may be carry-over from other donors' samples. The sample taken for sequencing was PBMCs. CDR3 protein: CASSQDAGRSPYEQYF. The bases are TGCGCCAGCAGCCAAGATGCAGGCAGGTCTCCCTACGAGCAGTACTTC.